Listed below are T cell receptor beta chains from one sample, sequenced in a study of cytomegalovirus exposure and HLA in healthy donors. TCRdb's copy holds only in-frame clones and misses some; the assay was immunoSEQ multiplex PCR. The sample consists of approximately 220,000 clones, approximately 80% of them appearing once. Input material: PBMCs. The source of these receptors is a boy between 2 and 10 years old in good health and CMV-seronegative. Both conserved end residues are part of each CDR3. The order of the fields is D gene, J gene, clone size, V gene, CDR3 protein, CDR3 DNA. The D gene is left open where the match is weak. Clone size is stated in some rows and not others, as once, few, many or a class when expanded.

>.|TRBJ1-2|once|TRBV19
CASSMGPGNYGYTF
TGTGCCAGTAGTATGGGGCCAGGCAACTATGGCTACACCTTC
>TRBD1|TRBJ2-3|.|TRBV9
CASSGPGQGGDTQYF
TGTGCCAGCAGCGGCCCGGGACAGGGGGGGGATACGCAGTATTTT
>.|TRBJ1-6|.|TRBV18
CASSPGPTDSPLHF
TGTGCCAGCTCACCAGGGCCCACCGATTCACCCCTCCACTTT
>.|TRBJ2-2|once|TRBV7-8
CASSLSGIGELFF
TGTGCCAGCAGCTTATCGGGGATCGGGGAGCTGTTTTTT
>.|TRBJ2-5|.|TRBV5-1
CASSTGQQETQYF
TGCGCCAGCAGTACAGGACAGCAAGAGACCCAGTACTTC
>TRBD1|TRBJ2-7|.|TRBV10-3
CAISDVGGKRYEQYF
TGTGCCATCAGTGACGTAGGGGGCAAGCGGTACGAGCAGTACTTC
>.|TRBJ1-1|.|TRBV9
CASSPRNTEAFF
TGTGCCAGCAGCCCCAGGAACACTGAAGCTTTCTTT
>TRBD1|TRBJ1-1|.|TRBV6-5
CASSLTGGYMNTEAFF
TGTGCCAGCAGTTTGACAGGGGGGTACATGAACACTGAAGCTTTCTTT
>TRBD2|TRBJ2-7|.|TRBV13
CASSLTGGPTDEQYF
TGTGCCAGCAGCTTAACGGGAGGGCCGACGGACGAGCAGTACTTC
>TRBD2|TRBJ2-7|.|TRBV28
CASSSPLLAGAYEQYF
TGTGCCAGCAGTTCCCCACTACTAGCGGGGGCCTACGAGCAGTACTTC
>.|TRBJ2-1|.|TRBV27
CASSFSSYNEQFF
TGTGCCAGCAGTTTCTCCTCCTACAATGAGCAGTTCTTC
>.|TRBJ2-3|.|TRBV30
CALEWDSYTDTQYF
TGTGCCTTGGAGTGGGACTCCTATACAGATACGCAGTATTTT
>.|TRBJ1-5|.|TRBV7-6
CASSLDLLMGGGRRDQPQHF
TGTGCCAGCAGCTTAGACCTTCTCATGGGGGGGGGTCGAAGAGATCAGCCCCAGCATTTT
>TRBD2|TRBJ2-3|.|TRBV6-1
CASSETLAGEGGTQYF
TGTGCCAGCAGTGAAACCCTAGCGGGAGAGGGCGGTACGCAGTATTTT
>TRBD2|TRBJ2-3|.|TRBV13
CASSLRGGSGSTDTQYF
TGTGCCAGCAGCTTGCGGGGAGGGAGCGGTAGCACAGATACGCAGTATTTT
>.|TRBJ1-1|few|TRBV5-4
CASSSPSQANTEAFF
TGTGCCAGCAGCTCCCCTTCACAGGCCAACACTGAAGCTTTCTTT
>TRBD2|TRBJ2-3|.|TRBV12-5
CASGSGTSGGGTYTDTQYF
TGTGCTAGTGGCTCCGGGACTAGCGGGGGGGGAACCTACACAGATACGCAGTATTTT
>TRBD2|TRBJ2-5|.|TRBV2
CASSEPASGGGLLETQYF
TGTGCCAGCAGTGAACCCGCTAGCGGGGGGGGGCTCTTAGAGACCCAGTACTTC
>.|TRBJ2-7|.|TRBV21-1
CASSTKTVTEIYEQYF
TGTGCCAGCAGCACAAAGACGGTCACGGAGATCTACGAGCAGTACTTC
>TRBD2|TRBJ2-1|once|TRBV30
CAWSRLAGGGEQFF
TGTGCCTGGAGCCGTCTAGCGGGAGGGGGTGAGCAGTTCTTC
>.|TRBJ1-3|.|TRBV15
CATSREQGPGNTIYF
TGTGCCACCAGCAGAGAACAGGGCCCTGGAAACACCATATATTTT
>TRBD2|TRBJ2-5|.|TRBV11-2
CASSFLAGSQETQYF
TGTGCCAGCAGCTTTCTAGCGGGGAGCCAAGAGACCCAGTACTTC
>TRBD1|TRBJ2-1|.|TRBV7-2
CASRYGTGDNEQFF
TGTGCCAGCAGATACGGGACAGGGGACAATGAGCAGTTCTTC
>.|TRBJ2-7|.|TRBV6-5
CASSYRLGRGYEQYF
TGTGCCAGCTCATATCGTCTTGGACGGGGGTACGAGCAGTACTTC
>.|TRBJ1-2|.|TRBV6-1
CASSLAGGYGYGYTF
TGTGCCAGCAGTCTGGCCGGGGGATATGGCTATGGCTACACCTTC
>.|TRBJ2-5|.|TRBV14
CASSQDYRSEETQYF
TGTGCCAGCAGCCAAGATTATAGGAGCGAGGAGACCCAGTACTTC
>TRBD1|TRBJ2-5|.|TRBV5-1
CASSSGTAQETQYF
TGCGCCAGCAGCTCCGGGACAGCCCAAGAGACCCAGTACTTC
>.|TRBJ2-1|.|TRBV5-4
CASSQDSSSYNEQFF
TGTGCCAGCAGCCAGGACTCGAGCTCCTACAATGAGCAGTTCTTC
>TRBD2|TRBJ2-1|.|TRBV29-1
CSVEEGLPPWDNEQFF
TGCAGCGTTGAAGAGGGACTACCCCCCTGGGACAATGAGCAGTTCTTC